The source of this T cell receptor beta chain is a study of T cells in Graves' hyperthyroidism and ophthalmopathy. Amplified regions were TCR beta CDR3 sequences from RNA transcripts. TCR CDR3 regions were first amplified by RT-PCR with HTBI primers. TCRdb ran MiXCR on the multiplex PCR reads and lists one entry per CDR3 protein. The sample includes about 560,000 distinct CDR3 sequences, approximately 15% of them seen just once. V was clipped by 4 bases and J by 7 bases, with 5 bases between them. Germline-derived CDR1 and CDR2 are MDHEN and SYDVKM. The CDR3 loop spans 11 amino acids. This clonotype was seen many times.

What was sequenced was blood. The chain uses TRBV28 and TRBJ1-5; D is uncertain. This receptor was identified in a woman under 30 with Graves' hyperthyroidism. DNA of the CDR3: TGTGCCAGCAGTTCGGGGCAGCCCCAGCATTTT. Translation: CASSSGQPQHF.